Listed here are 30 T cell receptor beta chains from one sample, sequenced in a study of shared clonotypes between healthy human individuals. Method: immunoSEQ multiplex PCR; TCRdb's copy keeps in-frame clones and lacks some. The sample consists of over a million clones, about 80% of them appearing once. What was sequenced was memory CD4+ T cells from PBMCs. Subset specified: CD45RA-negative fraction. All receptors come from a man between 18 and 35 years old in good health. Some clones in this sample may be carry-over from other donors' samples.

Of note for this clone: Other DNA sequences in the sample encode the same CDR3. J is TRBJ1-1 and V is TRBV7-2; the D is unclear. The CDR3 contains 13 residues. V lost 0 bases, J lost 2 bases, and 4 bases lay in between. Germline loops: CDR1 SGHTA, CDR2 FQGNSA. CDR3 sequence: CASSLALNTEAFF. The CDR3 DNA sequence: TGTGCCAGCAGCTTAGCTCTTAACACTGAAGCTTTCTTT.

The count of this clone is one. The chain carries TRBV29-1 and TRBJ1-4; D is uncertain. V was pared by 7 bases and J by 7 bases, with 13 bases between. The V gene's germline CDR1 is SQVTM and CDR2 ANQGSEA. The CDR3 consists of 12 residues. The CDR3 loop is CSAVTGSEKLFF. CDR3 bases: TGCAGCGCTGTCACGGGCAGTGAAAAACTGTTTTTT.

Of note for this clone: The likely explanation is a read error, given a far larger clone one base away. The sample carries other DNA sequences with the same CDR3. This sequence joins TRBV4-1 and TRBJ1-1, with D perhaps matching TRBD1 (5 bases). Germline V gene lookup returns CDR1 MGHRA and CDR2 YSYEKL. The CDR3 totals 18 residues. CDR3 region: CASSQDPPRGGGNTEAFF. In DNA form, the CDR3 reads TGCGCCAGCAGCCAAGATCCCCCTAGGGGAGGAGGGAACACTGAGGCTTTCTTT.

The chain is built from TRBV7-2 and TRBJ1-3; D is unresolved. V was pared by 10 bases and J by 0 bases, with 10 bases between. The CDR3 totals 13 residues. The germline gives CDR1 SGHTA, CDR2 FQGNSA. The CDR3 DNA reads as TGTGCCACGGGGTACTCCTCTGGAAACACCATATATTTT. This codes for CATGYSSGNTIYF.

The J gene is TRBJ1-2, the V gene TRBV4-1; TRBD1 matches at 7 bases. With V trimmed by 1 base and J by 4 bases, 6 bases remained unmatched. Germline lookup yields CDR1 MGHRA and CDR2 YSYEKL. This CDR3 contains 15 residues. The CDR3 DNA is TGCGCCAGCAGCCAAGGGGGGACAGTCCTCTATGGCTACACCTTC. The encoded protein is CASSQGGTVLYGYTF.

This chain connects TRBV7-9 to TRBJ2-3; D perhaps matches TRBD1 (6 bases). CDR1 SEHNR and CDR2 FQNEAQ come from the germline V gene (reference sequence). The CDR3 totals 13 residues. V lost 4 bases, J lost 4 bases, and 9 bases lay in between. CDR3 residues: CASSSGVADTQYF. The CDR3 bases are TGTGCCAGCAGCTCAGGGGTTGCAGATACGCAGTATTTT.

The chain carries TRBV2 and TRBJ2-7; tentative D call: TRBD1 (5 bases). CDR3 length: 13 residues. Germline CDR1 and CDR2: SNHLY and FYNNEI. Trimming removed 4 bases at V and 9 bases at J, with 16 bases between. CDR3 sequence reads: CASSGTTARGQYF. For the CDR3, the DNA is TGTGCCAGCAGTGGTACGACAGCTCGCGGGCAGTACTTC.

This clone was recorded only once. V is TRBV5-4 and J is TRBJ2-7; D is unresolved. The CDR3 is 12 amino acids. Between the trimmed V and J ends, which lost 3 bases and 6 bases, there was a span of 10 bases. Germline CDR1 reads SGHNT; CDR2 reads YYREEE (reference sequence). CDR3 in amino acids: CASSSTLGEQYF. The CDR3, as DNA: TGTGCCAGCAGCTCGACCTTGGGCGAGCAGTACTTC.

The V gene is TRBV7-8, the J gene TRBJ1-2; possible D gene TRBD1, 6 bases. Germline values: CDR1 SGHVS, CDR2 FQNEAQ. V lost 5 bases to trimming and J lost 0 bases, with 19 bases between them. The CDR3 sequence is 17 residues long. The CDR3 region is CASSLTGRLDSNYGYTF. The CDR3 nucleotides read TGTGCCAGCAGCCTGACAGGACGACTTGACTCTAACTATGGCTACACCTTC.

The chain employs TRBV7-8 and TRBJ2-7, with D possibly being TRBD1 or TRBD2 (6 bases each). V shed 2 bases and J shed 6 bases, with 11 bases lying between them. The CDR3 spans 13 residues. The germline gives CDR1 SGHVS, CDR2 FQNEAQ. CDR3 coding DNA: TGTGCCAGCAGCTTAAAGGGGGGACTCGAGCAGTACTTC. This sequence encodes CASSLKGGLEQYF. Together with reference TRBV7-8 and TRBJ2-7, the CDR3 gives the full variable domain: GAGVSQSPRYKVAKRGQDVALRCDPISGHVSLFWYQQALGQGPEFLTYFQNEAQLDKSGLPSDRFFAERPEGSVSTLKIQRTQQEDSAVYLCASSLKGGLEQYFGPGTRLTVT.

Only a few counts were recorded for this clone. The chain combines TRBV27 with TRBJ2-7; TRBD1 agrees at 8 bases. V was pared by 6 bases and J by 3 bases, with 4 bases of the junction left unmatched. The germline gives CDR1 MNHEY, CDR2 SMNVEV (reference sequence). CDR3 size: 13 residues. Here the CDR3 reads CASRTGQGYEQYF. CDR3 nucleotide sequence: TGTGCCAGCAGGACAGGACAGGGCTACGAGCAGTACTTC.

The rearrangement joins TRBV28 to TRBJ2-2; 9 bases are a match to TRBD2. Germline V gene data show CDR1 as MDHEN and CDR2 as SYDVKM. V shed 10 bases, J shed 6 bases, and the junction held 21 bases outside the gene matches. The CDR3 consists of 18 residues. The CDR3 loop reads CATPSFGLAGGVAGELFF. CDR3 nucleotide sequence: TGTGCCACACCCAGTTTCGGGTTGGCGGGGGGGGTGGCCGGGGAGCTGTTTTTT.

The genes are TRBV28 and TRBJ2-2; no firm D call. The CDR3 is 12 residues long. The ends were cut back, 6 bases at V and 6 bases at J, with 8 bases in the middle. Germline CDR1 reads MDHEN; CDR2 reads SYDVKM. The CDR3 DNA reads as TGTGCCAGCAGCCCTGTGGCCGGGGAGCTGTTTTTT. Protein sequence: CASSPVAGELFF.

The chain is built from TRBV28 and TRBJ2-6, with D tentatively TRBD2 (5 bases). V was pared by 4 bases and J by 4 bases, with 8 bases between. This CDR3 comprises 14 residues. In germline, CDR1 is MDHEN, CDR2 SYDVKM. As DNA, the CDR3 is TGTGCCAGCAGTTCGACTACAGGGGCCAACGTCCTGACTTTC. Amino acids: CASSSTTGANVLTF.

CDR3 bases: TGTGCCAGCAGCTTGAGACACGGAGCCTACGAGCAGTACTTC. Its protein product is CASSLRHGAYEQYF. The genes are TRBV5-5 and TRBJ2-7; D call uncertain. The CDR3 is 14 amino acids. Trimming took 1 base from V and 2 from J, leaving 10 bases between them. The germline V gene encodes CDR1 SGHKS and CDR2 YYEKEE (reference sequence).

CDR3 amino acids: CSVGDGEETQYF. CDR3 sequence (DNA): TGCAGCGTTGGGGACGGAGAAGAGACCCAGTACTTC. J is TRBJ2-5 and V is TRBV29-1; D may correspond to TRBD1 or TRBD2 (5 bases each). Germline V CDR1 and CDR2: SQVTM, ANQGSEA. CDR3 length: 12 amino acids. The V end lost 4 bases, the J end lost 3 bases, and 9 bases lay between the germline ends.

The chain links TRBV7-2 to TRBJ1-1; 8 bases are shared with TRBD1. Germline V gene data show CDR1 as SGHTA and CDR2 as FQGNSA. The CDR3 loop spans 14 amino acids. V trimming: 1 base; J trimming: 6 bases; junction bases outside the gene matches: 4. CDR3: CASSLGRTGSEAFF. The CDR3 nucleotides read TGTGCCAGCAGCTTAGGACGGACAGGGTCTGAAGCTTTCTTT.

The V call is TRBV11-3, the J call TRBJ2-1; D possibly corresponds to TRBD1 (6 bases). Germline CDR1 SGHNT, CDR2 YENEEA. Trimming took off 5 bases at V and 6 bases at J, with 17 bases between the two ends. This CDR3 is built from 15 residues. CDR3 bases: TGTGCCAGCAGCCCGATGGGGGCAGTTGCCAATGAGCAGTTCTTC. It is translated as CASSPMGAVANEQFF.

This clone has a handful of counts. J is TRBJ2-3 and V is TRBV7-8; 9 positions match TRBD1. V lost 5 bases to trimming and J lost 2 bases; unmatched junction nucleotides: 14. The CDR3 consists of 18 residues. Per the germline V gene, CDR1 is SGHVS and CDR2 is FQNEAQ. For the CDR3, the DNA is TGTGCCAGCAGCAAAAAGCCCCCGACAGGGGGAGACACAGATACGCAGTATTTT. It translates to CASSKKPPTGGDTDTQYF.

The CDR3 bases are TGTGCCAGCAAGTCGGCGAACACCGGGGAGCTGTTTTTT. Translated, it gives CASKSANTGELFF. The rearrangement uses TRBV2 and TRBJ2-2, with unresolved D. This CDR3 spans 13 amino acids. V gave up 7 bases and J gave up 0 bases, with 6 bases separating them. Germline CDR1 SNHLY, CDR2 FYNNEI.

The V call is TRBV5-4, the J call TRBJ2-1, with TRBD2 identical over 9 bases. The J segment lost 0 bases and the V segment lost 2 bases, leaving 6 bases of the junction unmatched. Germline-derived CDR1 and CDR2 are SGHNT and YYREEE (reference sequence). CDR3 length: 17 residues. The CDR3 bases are TGTGCCAGCAGCTTTGGAGCGGGAGGAGGCTCCTACAATGAGCAGTTCTTC. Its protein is CASSFGAGGGSYNEQFF.

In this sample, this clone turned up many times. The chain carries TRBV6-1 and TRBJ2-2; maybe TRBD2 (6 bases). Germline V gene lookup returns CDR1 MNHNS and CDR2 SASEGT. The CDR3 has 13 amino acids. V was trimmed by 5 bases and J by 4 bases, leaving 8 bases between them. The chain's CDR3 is CASSRGGTGELFF. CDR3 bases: TGTGCCAGCAGTCGGGGAGGCACCGGGGAGCTGTTTTTT.

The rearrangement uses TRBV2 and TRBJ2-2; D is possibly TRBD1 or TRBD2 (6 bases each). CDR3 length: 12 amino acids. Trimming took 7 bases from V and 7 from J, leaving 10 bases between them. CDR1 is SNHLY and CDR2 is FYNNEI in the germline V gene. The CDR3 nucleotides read TGTGCCAGCACCGGGGGCTTCGGGGAGCTGTTTTTT. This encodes CASTGGFGELFF.

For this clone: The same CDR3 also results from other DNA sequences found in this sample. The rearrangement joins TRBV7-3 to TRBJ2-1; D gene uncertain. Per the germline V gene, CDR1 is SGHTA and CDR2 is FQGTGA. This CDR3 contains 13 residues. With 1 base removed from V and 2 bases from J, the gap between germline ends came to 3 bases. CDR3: CASSLRAYNEQFF. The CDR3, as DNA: TGTGCCAGCAGCTTAAGGGCCTACAATGAGCAGTTCTTC.

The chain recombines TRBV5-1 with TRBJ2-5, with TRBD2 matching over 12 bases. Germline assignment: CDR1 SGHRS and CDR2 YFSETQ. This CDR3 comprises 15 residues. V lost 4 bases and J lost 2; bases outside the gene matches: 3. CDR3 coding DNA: TGCGCCAGCAGCCTAGCGGGAGGGGGGCAAGAGACCCAGTACTTC. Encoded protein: CASSLAGGGQETQYF.

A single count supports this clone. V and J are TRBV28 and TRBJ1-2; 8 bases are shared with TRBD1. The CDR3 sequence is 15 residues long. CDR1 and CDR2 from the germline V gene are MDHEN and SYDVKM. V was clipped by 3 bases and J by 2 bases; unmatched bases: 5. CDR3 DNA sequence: TGTGCCAGCAGTTTCCCAGGGGGCAAGAACTATGGCTACACCTTC. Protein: CASSFPGGKNYGYTF.

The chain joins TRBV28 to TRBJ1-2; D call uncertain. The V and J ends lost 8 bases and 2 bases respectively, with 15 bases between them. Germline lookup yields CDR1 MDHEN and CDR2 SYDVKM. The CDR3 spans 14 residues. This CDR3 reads CASSLPYRNYGYTF. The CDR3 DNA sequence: TGTGCCAGCTCCCTTCCCTACCGGAACTATGGCTACACCTTC.

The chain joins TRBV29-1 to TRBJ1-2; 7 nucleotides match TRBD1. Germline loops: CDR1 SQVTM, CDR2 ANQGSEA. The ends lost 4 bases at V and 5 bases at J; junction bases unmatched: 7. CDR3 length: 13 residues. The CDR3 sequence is CSVVGTDGYGYTF. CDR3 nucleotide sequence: TGCAGCGTTGTGGGGACAGATGGTTATGGCTACACCTTC.

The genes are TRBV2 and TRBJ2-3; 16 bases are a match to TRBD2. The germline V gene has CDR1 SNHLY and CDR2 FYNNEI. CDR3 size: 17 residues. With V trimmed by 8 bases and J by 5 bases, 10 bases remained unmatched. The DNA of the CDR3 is TGTGCCAGCCGGGGGACTAGCGGGAGGGTAGTAGGAGATACGCAGTATTTT. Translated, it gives CASRGTSGRVVGDTQYF.

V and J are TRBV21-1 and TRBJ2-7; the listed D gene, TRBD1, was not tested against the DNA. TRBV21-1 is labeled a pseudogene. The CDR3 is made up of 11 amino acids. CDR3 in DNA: TGTGCCAGCAGCAAACAGGGCGAGCAGTACTTC. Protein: CASSKQGEQYF.